What follows describes a single TCR beta chain. Its antigen remains undetermined. No quality values exist for individual bases; no much larger clone is one base distant. This entry belongs to a study of blood T cell repertoires in COVID-19 (dated by TCRdb to 2018 to 2020). Study-wide context: Samples covering the acute and convalescent phases of COVID-19 were provided by collaborators in the United States, Italy and Spain. The material from the prospective study consisted of cDNA or gDNA derived from T cells, B-cell-depleted T cells, or PBMCs. The dataset comprised deeply sampled blood TCRbeta repertoires from subjects exposed to, actively infected with, or recovered from COVID-19. The repertoires were released in a freely available public database intended as a resource for research on the immune response to SARS-CoV-2. Samples were obtained from the ongoing ImmuneRACE study (first 160 participants) and from 1,254 subjects provided by 6 global collaborators. Nearly every sample came with metadata listing a de-identified subject ID, COVID-19 status, age in years and sex. HLA class I and class II types, where available, came from metadata supplied by the sample provider rather than from assay-based typing. What the research found in general, with its limitations: The amount of clinical and demographic metadata varied by source and participant and was provided uncurated.

TCRbeta CDR3 regions were amplified from genomic DNA using the immunoSEQ Assay, a bias-controlled multiplex PCR. The paper's processing steps were these. The number of nucleated cells in each sample was estimated by amplification of reference gene primers within the assay. Sequence reads were collapsed and filtered to measure the absolute abundance of every unique TCRbeta CDR3 rearrangement. For each sample, productive Simpson clonality was calculated as the square root of Simpson's diversity index across productive rearrangements. TCRdb stores this immuneACCESS table with in-frame sequences only. Part of the clones is absent; in the studies checked, under half of the shortfall reflects unresolved V genes, and no reason is known for the rest. V, J and clone size are taken as reported in that table, and D and trimming were inferred from the DNA itself. Present in this sample are roughly 250,000 clones, 90% of which were seen just once. The ten biggest clones cover around 3.5% of the sample.

Each collaborating institution followed its own protocols to collect whole blood in K2EDTA tubes. For TCRbeta analysis, collaborators shipped samples as frozen whole blood, isolated PBMCs, or DNA extracted from either of those sample types. The CDR3 covers 16 residues, taking in both the cysteine and the phenylalanine. Only the CDR3 portion is preserved as DNA: 48 bases, with reading frame beginning at the first base. V is cut by 6 bases and J by 6 bases, and the space between the germline ends is 21 bases. Reading the germline V gene gives CDR1 MDHEN and CDR2 SYDVKM. Sequenced: peripheral blood. This receptor was obtained from a woman in her thirties or forties with acute or convalescent COVID-19. This receptor chain uses TRBV28 and TRBJ1-3; TRBD1 is possibly the D segment (5 matching bases). In nucleotide form, the sequence is TGTGCCAGCAGAACCGACAGCGACTTAGGCGCAAACACCATATATTTT. This gives the protein CASRTDSDLGANTIYF.